One TCR beta chain is described in this entry. The sample holds many counts of this clone. What this receptor recognizes is not known. Per-base quality was not reported, and no clone a single base away is much larger than it. Libraries were constructed by PCR. Sequencing instrument: Illumina HiSeq 4000. High-throughput sequencing was used to profile the TCR beta-chain CDR3 region of every patient. The study's processing was this. CDR3 differences across clinicopathological groups were used to build a classifier for discriminating distant-metastatic papillary thyroid cancer patients. To measure repertoire diversity the researchers used the Shannon index, while the Morisita-Horn index served to gauge how similar the tumor and blood repertoires were. TCRdb handled the public reads itself, with Q25 trimming in fastp and clone calling in MiXCR, and kept productive beta chains. These V and J calls rely on TCRdb rather than the paper's analysis. This sample is represented by tens of thousands of clones; roughly 13% of them were singletons. The ten most abundant clones make up approximately 11% of the sample.

V and J are truncated by 4 bases and 3 bases respectively, leaving an intervening sequence of 10 bases. The germline V gene specifies MNHEY as CDR1 and SVGEGT as CDR2. The CDR3, cysteine through phenylalanine, is 13 amino acids long. Only the CDR3 part of the read is kept: 39 bases, read in frame from the first base. This sample stems from a study of metastatic and nonmetastatic thyroid tumors (dated by TCRdb to about 2020). Describing the broader study: Repertoires from peripheral blood and from tumor or nodule tissue samples of malignant and benign thyroid patients were compared. The paper's findings and limits, for the study overall: In both blood and tumor samples, TCR beta diversity was reported to be significantly higher in malignant tumors than in benign nodules.

Before undergoing thyroid surgery, none of the patients had been given any kind of treatment. Patient clinical samples collected from about 2011 to 2018 were retrospectively analysed using T-cell receptor beta sequencing. The sequencing sample was made of blood. In this chain, TRBV6-2 or TRBV6-3 is recombined with TRBJ2-7; there is no confident call for the D gene. This clonotype was obtained from a female donor with papillary thyroid cancer or a benign thyroid nodule (not recorded which). Some clones in this sample may be carry-over from other donors' samples. The nucleotide sequence is TGTGCCAGCAGTTTAACAGACGTCTACGAGCAGTACTTC. Its protein reads: CASSLTDVYEQYF.